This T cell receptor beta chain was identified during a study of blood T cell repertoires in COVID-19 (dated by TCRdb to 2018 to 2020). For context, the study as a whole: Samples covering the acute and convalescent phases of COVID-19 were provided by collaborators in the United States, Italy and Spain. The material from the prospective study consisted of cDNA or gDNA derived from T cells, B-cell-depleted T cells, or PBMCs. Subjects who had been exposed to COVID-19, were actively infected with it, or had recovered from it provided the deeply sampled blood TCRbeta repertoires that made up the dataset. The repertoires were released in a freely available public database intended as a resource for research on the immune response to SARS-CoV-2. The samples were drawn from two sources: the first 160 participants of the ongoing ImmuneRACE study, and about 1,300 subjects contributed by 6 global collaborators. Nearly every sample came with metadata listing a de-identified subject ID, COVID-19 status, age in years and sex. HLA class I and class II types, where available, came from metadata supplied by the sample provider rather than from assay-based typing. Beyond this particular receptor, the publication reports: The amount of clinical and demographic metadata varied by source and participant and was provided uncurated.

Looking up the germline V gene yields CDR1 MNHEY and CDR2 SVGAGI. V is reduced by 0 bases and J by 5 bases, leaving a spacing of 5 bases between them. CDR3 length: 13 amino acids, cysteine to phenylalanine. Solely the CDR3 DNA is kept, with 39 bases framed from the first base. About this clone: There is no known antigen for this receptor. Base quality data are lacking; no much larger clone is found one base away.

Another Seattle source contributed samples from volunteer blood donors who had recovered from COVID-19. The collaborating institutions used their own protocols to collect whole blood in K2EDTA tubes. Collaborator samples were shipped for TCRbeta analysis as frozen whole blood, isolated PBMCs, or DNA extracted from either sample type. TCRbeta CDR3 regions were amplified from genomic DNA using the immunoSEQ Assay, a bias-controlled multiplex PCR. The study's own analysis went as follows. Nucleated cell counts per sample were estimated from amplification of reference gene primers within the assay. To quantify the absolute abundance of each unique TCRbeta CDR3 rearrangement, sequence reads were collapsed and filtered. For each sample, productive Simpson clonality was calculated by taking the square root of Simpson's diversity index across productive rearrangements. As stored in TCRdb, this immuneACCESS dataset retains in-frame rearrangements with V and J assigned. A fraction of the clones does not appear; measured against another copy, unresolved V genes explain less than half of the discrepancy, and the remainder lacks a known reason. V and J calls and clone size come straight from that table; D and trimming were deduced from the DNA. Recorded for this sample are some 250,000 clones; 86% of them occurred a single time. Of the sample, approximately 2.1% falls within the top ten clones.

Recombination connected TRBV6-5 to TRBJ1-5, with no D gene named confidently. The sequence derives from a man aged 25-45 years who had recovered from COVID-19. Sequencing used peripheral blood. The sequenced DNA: TGTGCCAGCAGTTACTCCGAGTATCAGCCCCAGCATTTT. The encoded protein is CASSYSEYQPQHF.